This TCR beta chain derives from a study of response to subunit inactivated influenza vaccine (dated by TCRdb to 2017 to 2018). About the full investigation: Deep quantitative T cell receptor repertoire profiling was used in the study to track responses to a trivalent subunit inactivated influenza vaccine.

Via the germline V gene (reference sequence), CDR1 is DFQATT and CDR2 SNEGSKA. Clipping removes 5 bases from V and 7 bases from J, with 3 as the unmatched junction base count. The CDR3 numbers 13 residues from cysteine through phenylalanine. CDR3 DNA only is kept here, 39 bases in frame from base 1. The investigation overall reported the following: The authors suggested that each seasonal influenza vaccination may recruit only a limited number of new T cells.

Libraries came from RT-PCR. Instrument on record: Illumina HiSeq 2500. TCRdb reran the public reads through fastp at Q25 and MiXCR, keeping productive beta chains. Records with the same CDR3 protein are collapsed into one entry carrying the most frequent genes and DNA. For this sample the table gives approximately 530,000 distinct CDR3 sequences, of which roughly 8.2% were detected only once. 10% to 15% of the sample rests with the top ten. This clonotype was detected a few times. Its specific antigen is unknown. Base qualities are not recorded, but no much larger clone differs from it by a single base.

The receptor comes from a man between 50 and 75 years old who received an inactivated influenza vaccine. Donor details come from another sample of the same person, matched by shared clones. The receptor chain draws on TRBV20-1 and TRBJ2-1; a stretch of 12 junction bases matches TRBD2. Sequenced material: PBMCs from blood, taken around 25 months after vaccination. The DNA is TGCAGTGCTTCGACTAGCGGGGGAAATGAGCAGTTCTTC. This sequence encodes CSASTSGGNEQFF.